The 5 T cell receptor beta chains below all came from one sample that was sequenced in a study of cytomegalovirus exposure and HLA in healthy donors. In the PCR, 60 Vbeta and 13 Jbeta primers were used. The protocol was immunoSEQ multiplex PCR, while the TCRdb copy is restricted to in-frame clones and leaves out a portion. The sample lists around 100,000 clones; roughly four fifths were seen once. Sequencing was performed on PBMCs. These receptors came from a woman aged 55-70 years in good health and CMV-seropositive.

This clone was seen more than once but under ten times. CDR3 nucleotides: TGTGCCACCAGCAGATCTACAGGGATGGCCTACGAGCAGTACTTC. It yields the protein CATSRSTGMAYEQYF. V is TRBV15 and J is TRBJ2-7; TRBD1 is a possible D gene (6 bases). This CDR3 has 15 residues. The V gene's germline CDR1 is LNHNV and CDR2 YYDKDF (reference sequence). Trimming removed 2 bases from V and 2 bases from J, with 13 bases in between.

The V call is TRBV9, the J call TRBJ1-3; D is unclear. Germline CDR1 and CDR2: SGDLS and YYNGEE. The CDR3 is 15 residues long. With 5 bases removed from V and 4 bases from J, the gap between germline ends came to 16 bases. The CDR3 region is CASSADLPGGNTIYF. The CDR3 DNA reads as TGTGCCAGCAGTGCGGATCTACCGGGGGGAAACACCATATATTTT.

The chain links TRBV6-7 to TRBJ1-2; a possible D gene is TRBD1 (5 bases). TRBV6-7 is assigned to the ORF class and has an uncertain function. Between the trimmed V and J ends, which lost 9 bases and 4 bases, there was a span of 12 bases. The CDR3 runs 12 residues. This CDR3 reads CARWQGVYGYTF. CDR3 bases: TGTGCCAGGTGGCAGGGCGTCTATGGCTACACCTTC.

V is TRBV5-4 and J is TRBJ2-3, with 12 bases fitting TRBD2. The CDR3 is 16 residues long. Unmatched junction bases numbered 7, after V lost 4 bases and J lost 4 bases. In germline, CDR1 is SGHNT, CDR2 YYREEE (reference sequence). The CDR3 DNA reads TGTGCCAGCAGCCTAAAACTAGCGGGAGGAGCAGATACGCAGTATTTT. Protein sequence: CASSLKLAGGADTQYF.

V gene TRBV2 combines with J gene TRBJ2-3; 10 bases fit TRBD2. Germline V gene sequence: CDR1 SNHLY, CDR2 FYNNEI. The V segment lost 7 bases and the J segment 2 bases; nucleotides outside the gene matches: 6. The CDR3 is made up of 15 amino acids. The DNA of the CDR3 is TGTGCCAGCATTCCCACTAGCGGGAACACAGATACGCAGTATTTT. Encoded protein: CASIPTSGNTDTQYF.